This T cell receptor beta chain was obtained from a study of a mutant IDH1 vaccine in newly diagnosed glioma. Study summary: Following radiotherapy alone, or alongside temozolomide cycles, vaccination was started after an interval of 4-6 weeks. Pretreatment consisted of radiotherapy, temozolomide, or both, with most receiving both. The study, taken as a whole, reports: Immune responses induced by vaccination arose in 93.3% of the patients.

Time point noted: week 5, during vaccination. What each vaccine dose contained was 300 ug of mutant IDH1 20-mer peptide, accompanied by topical imiquimod. Assay used: immunoSEQ multiplex PCR; TCRdb lists only in-frame clones, some missing. The sample yields 23,000 or so clones, about 77% seen once. On this clone: Its antigen is undetermined.

Germline-derived CDR1 and CDR2 are SGHRS and YFSETQ. V lost 3 bases and J lost 0; bases outside the gene matches: 16. The CDR3 extends over 19 amino acids. This receptor was identified in a man aged 35 to 55 with glioma. This material consisted of PBMCs, taken from a glioma patient whose treatment included an IDH1 peptide vaccine. The chain joins TRBV5-1 to TRBJ2-7; 9 bases map to TRBD2. Written as DNA, the CDR3 is TGCGCCAGCAGCTATACTTTCGCCGCGGGGGGGGCCCCCTCCTACGAGCAGTACTTC. It yields the protein CASSYTFAAGGAPSYEQYF.